This T cell receptor (beta chain) was obtained from a study of relationships among human T cell subsets (dated by TCRdb to the early 2010s). At the level of the whole study: Eight distinct blood T cell populations were sequenced: pan T, CD8 cytotoxic, regulatory, Th1, Th2, naive plus transitional, activated and memory cells. Results and caveats for the whole study, not just this receptor: More than 60% of CD8+ cytotoxic sequences came from clones with more than 100 reads, while the regulatory and Th2 subsets showed few clones of that size. The seven subsets showed no statistically significant differences in V, D and J usage, CDR3 length, or N-nucleotide additions. A CD4+CD8+ double-positive population could not be ruled out by the bead-based sorting. The considerable overlap in CDR3s among Th1, Th2 and regulatory T cells was taken as suggesting that cell fate choices are stochastic.

Th1 cells were collected as the CD4+CD25-CD294- flow-through after CD25, CD56 and CD294 bead selections. To isolate the T cell subsets, Miltenyi superparamagnetic beads coated with subset-specific monoclonal antibodies were used. All T cell populations were isolated from peripheral blood. Ficoll separation was used to obtain mononuclear cells from whole blood, after which anti-CD14 microbeads were used to deplete monocytes. Right after isolation, the cell populations were resuspended in RNAprotect reagent. The germline ends are 17 bases apart after V is trimmed by 5 bases and J by 0 bases. The CDR3 sequence holds 16 residues, the cysteine and phenylalanine included. Solely the CDR3 DNA is kept, with 48 bases framed from the first base. CDR1 and CDR2 are read off the germline V gene as SGHAT and FQNNGV. Relative to its sample, this clonotype is medium-sized (0.01 to 0.1%). The antigen it recognizes is unknown. There are no base qualities to consult, and no much larger clone falls within one base.

Library method: multiplex PCR. Sequencing took place on a 454 GS FLX. TCR alpha and beta CDR3 regions were amplified from mRNA by semiquantitative ARM-PCR. In ARM-PCR, tagged nested gene-specific primers were used first, and exponential amplification was then carried out by communal superprimers. Exonuclease was used to remove the nested primers before the first-round PCR products went through the second amplification round. The amplicons were sequenced on the 454 platform, a system that can rapidly sequence millions of DNA fragments without cloning bias. A read was counted as effective if the read could be mapped to both V and J germline segments. Per the source publication's procedure: IRmap was used to assign reads to germline V, D and J segments, relying on pyromap, a Smith-Waterman modification adapted to 454 sequencing errors. D-beta assignments were filtered using cutoffs set at the 99th percentile of alignment scores from simulated random sequences. CDR3 was defined as the amino acids between the conserved V-segment Y[YFLI]C motif and the J-segment [FW]GXGT motif. Repertoire diversity was estimated with a compound Poisson process model previously applied to large-scale EST data. A procedure for detecting cross-contamination was applied so that sample contamination could be argued against as the origin of shared CDR3s. TCRdb itself trimmed the public reads at Q25 with fastp, ran MiXCR and retained productive beta chains. Identical CDR3 protein sequences are pooled into one entry, listed with their most common genes and DNA. The V and J calls here are based on TCRdb, not the publication. This sample lists roughly 13,000 distinct CDR3 sequences; roughly 68% were detected once. The leading ten clones occupy 30% of the sample.

This receptor was obtained from a man aged 35 to 55 in good health. The rearranged chain carries TRBV11-2 and TRBJ2-7; matching of 6 bases hints at TRBD2 as the D gene. The sequenced sample consisted of CD4+ Th1 cells sorted from blood. Taken with the paper, the label for cell subset or site translates to: CD4+CD25-CD294- T helper 1 cells. The nucleotide sequence reads TGTGCCAGCAGCCCCAGTCGGGACTTCACCTCCTACGAGCAGTACTTC. It translates as CASSPSRDFTSYEQYF.